The 5 T cell receptor beta chains given below trace back to one sample, sequenced in a study of cytomegalovirus exposure and HLA in healthy donors. The PCR was carried out with 60 Vbeta primers and 13 Jbeta primers. The table came from immunoSEQ multiplex PCR; TCRdb's copy has only in-frame clones and leaves some out. The profile shows 100,000 to 150,000 clones, 75% to 85% of them singletons. Sample: PBMCs. Receptor source: a young man in good health and CMV-seronegative.

This rearrangement joins TRBV28 to TRBJ2-7; 8 nucleotides line up with TRBD1. CDR1 MDHEN and CDR2 SYDVKM come from the germline V gene. The CDR3 totals 14 residues. The trim removed 5 bases at V and 5 bases at J, leaving 8 bases unmatched. This chain's CDR3 is CASSRTGHGDEQYF. The CDR3 nucleotides are TGTGCCAGCAGTCGGACAGGGCATGGCGACGAGCAGTACTTC.

The chain employs TRBV19 and TRBJ2-2, with 10 bases that match TRBD2. Germline trimming cut 5 bases from V and 7 bases from J; bases unmatched to any gene: 4. This CDR3 is 14 amino acids long. Per the germline V gene, CDR1 is LNHDA and CDR2 is SQIVND (reference sequence). CDR3 DNA: TGTGCCAGTAGTTTGACTAGCGGGCTCGGGGAGCTGTTTTTT. This gives the protein CASSLTSGLGELFF.

The rearrangement uses TRBV6-1 and TRBJ1-3; no reliable D call. Trimming stripped 1 base from V and 0 bases from J, with 4 bases between. Germline lookup yields CDR1 MNHNS and CDR2 SASEGT. The CDR3 covers 14 residues. CDR3 nucleotide sequence: TGTGCCAGCAGTGAAGGCAGCTCTGGAAACACCATATATTTT. Protein product: CASSEGSSGNTIYF.

On this clone itself: One end of the junction does not line up with germline, which may come from a read error. The same CDR3 is also encoded by other DNA sequences in this sample. DNA of the CDR3: TGTGCCAGCAGTGAACAGGGGTATGGCTACCCCTTC. It yields the protein CASSEQGYGYPF. The chain uses TRBV25-1 and TRBJ1-2, with D possibly matching TRBD1 (6 bases). CDR3 length equals 12 residues. Germline V CDR1 and CDR2: MGHDK, SYGVNS.

The V and J genes are TRBV7-6 and TRBJ2-6; D perhaps matches TRBD1 (6 bases). This CDR3 comprises 18 residues. Trimming cost V 5 bases and J 0 bases, with 17 bases left between them. Germline CDR1 SGHVS, CDR2 FNYEAQ. The CDR3 bases are TGTGCCAGCAGCGGCCGCCGGGACAAGTACTCTGGGGCCAACGTCCTGACTTTC. Its protein is CASSGRRDKYSGANVLTF. Full variable domain (outside the CDR3, taken from reference TRBV7-6 and TRBJ2-6): GAGVSQSPRYKVTKRGQDVALRCDPISGHVSLYWYRQALGQGPEFLTYFNYEAQQDKSGLPNDRFSAERPEGSISTLTIQRTEQRDSAMYRCASSGRRDKYSGANVLTFGAGSRLTVL.